Given below is one T cell receptor (beta chain) in context. Its antigen is as yet unknown. cDNA for each sample came from eight separate reactions. During cDNA synthesis, UMIs that each contained a 6-nucleotide sample barcode were added by means of template switching. TCRdb re-called the 5' RACE reads; one entry per CDR3 protein, DNA not given. The data include some 130,000 distinct CDR3 sequences; the top ten clones carry roughly 1.2%. This CDR3 has 11 amino acids. Germline CDR1 and CDR2: DFQATT and SNEGSKA (reference sequence). These data come from a study of monozygotic twins with inflammatory bowel disease. Study outcomes and limitations: The analysis did not separate different T cell subtypes.

The TCR sequence derives from a human donor with ulcerative colitis or Crohn's disease, or a healthy co-twin of an affected twin (not recorded which). What was sequenced was blood. J is TRBJ1-1 and V is TRBV20-1. The CDR3 loop reads CSLLQNTEAFF.